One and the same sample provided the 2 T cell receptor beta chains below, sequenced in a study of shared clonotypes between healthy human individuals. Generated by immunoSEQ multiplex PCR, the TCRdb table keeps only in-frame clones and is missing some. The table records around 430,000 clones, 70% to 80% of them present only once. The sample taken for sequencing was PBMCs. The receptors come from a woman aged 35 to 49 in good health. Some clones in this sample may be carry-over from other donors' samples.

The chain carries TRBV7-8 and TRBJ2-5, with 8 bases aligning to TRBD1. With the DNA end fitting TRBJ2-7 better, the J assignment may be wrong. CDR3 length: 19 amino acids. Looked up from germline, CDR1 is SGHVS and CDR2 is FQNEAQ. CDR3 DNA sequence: TGTGCCAGCAGCTTAGCGGTGAGAACAGGGGGACTGGGGTCCTACGAGCAGTACTTC. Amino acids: CASSLAVRTGGLGSYEQYF.

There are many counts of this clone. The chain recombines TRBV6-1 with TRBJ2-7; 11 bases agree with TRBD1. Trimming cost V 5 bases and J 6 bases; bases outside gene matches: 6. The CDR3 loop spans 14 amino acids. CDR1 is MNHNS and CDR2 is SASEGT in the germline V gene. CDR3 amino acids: CASSPRTGGFEQYF. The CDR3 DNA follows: TGTGCCAGCAGTCCTCGGACAGGGGGCTTCGAGCAGTACTTC.